The 23 T cell receptor beta chains given below trace back to one sample, sequenced in a study of blood T cell repertoires in COVID-19. Profiled with immunoSEQ multiplex PCR; TCRdb holds only in-frame clones, not every one. The sample contains 410,000 or so clones, around nine tenths of which appear only once. Sequenced sample: peripheral blood. These receptor sequences come from a middle-aged woman with COVID-19, enrolled during active disease.

The chain links TRBV6-5 to TRBJ1-2, with 7 bases matching TRBD1. This CDR3 spans 15 amino acids. Germline V gives CDR1 MNHEY, CDR2 SVGAGI. V shed 6 bases and J 4 bases; nucleotides not matched to a gene: 11. CDR3 coding DNA: TGTGCCAGCAGCAAGGGGGCCGGCAGGGGCTATGGCTACACCTTC. This sequence encodes CASSKGAGRGYGYTF.

The V call is TRBV5-1, the J call TRBJ2-1; D remains unclear. CDR1 is SGHRS and CDR2 is YFSETQ in the germline V gene. This CDR3 spans 14 amino acids. The V gene lost 3 bases and the J gene lost 5 bases, with 12 bases spanning the gap. The CDR3 nucleotides are TGCGCCAGCAGCTCCAACGGGTACGACAATGAGCAGTTCTTC. Translated: CASSSNGYDNEQFF.

This clone was found once. The V and J genes are TRBV9 and TRBJ1-4, with D hard to call. The CDR3 consists of 12 residues. V lost 6 bases to trimming and J lost 7 bases, with 10 bases between them. Germline assignment: CDR1 SGDLS and CDR2 YYNGEE. The CDR3 protein is CASKGSGEKLFF. In DNA form, the CDR3 reads TGTGCCAGCAAGGGCAGCGGTGAAAAACTGTTTTTT.

This rearrangement joins TRBV5-1 to TRBJ2-2; the match to TRBD1 covers 8 bases. This CDR3 has 18 residues. V shed 1 base, J shed 2 bases, and the junction held 10 bases outside the gene matches. The germline gives CDR1 SGHRS, CDR2 YFSETQ. The CDR3, as DNA: TGCGCCAGCAGCTTGTCAGCCCGGGCAGGGGGCAACACCGGGGAGCTGTTTTTT. This codes for CASSLSARAGGNTGELFF. Full variable domain (outside the CDR3, taken from reference TRBV5-1 and TRBJ2-2): KAGVTQTPRYLIKTRGQQVTLSCSPISGHRSVSWYQQTPGQGLQFLFEYFSETQRNKGNFPGRFSGRQFSNSRSEMNVSTLELGDSALYLCASSLSARAGGNTGELFFGEGSRLTVL.

This chain connects TRBV27 to TRBJ1-2; TRBD1 aligns across 7 bases. The V segment lost 3 bases and the J segment 3 bases; nucleotides outside the gene matches: 16. In germline, CDR1 is MNHEY, CDR2 SMNVEV (reference sequence). The CDR3 is made up of 18 amino acids. CDR3 in DNA: TGTGCCAGCAGTTTGTCGTCGATAGCAGGGGGGAGCGACTATGGCTACACCTTC. It yields the protein CASSLSSIAGGSDYGYTF.

The chain combines TRBV28 with TRBJ1-2, with 9 positions matching TRBD1. Losses at the gene ends were 5 bases for V and 5 bases for J; bases not matched to a gene: 9. Germline CDR1 MDHEN, CDR2 SYDVKM. This CDR3 spans 15 amino acids. The CDR3 sequence is CASSTPDRGYYGYTF. The CDR3 region has the DNA TGTGCCAGCAGTACTCCGGACAGGGGATATTATGGCTACACCTTC.

The CDR3 spells CASSLSSQTEAFF. In nucleotides, the CDR3 is TGCGCCAGCAGCTTGAGTAGTCAAACTGAAGCTTTCTTT. The chain has TRBV5-1 and TRBJ1-1; D remains unclear. The CDR3 loop spans 13 amino acids. Germline lookup yields CDR1 SGHRS and CDR2 YFSETQ. V lost 1 base, J lost 5 bases, and 9 bases lay in between.

The rearrangement uses TRBV15 and TRBJ1-2; 7 bases line up with TRBD1. Germline lookup yields CDR1 LNHNV and CDR2 YYDKDF (reference sequence). V shed 3 bases, J shed 3 bases, and the junction held 7 bases outside the gene matches. CDR3 length: 15 amino acids. The CDR3 coding sequence is TGTGCCACCAGCAGTATCCGGGACAGCTACTATGGCTACACCTTC. Translated, it gives CATSSIRDSYYGYTF. Full variable domain (outside the CDR3, taken from reference TRBV15 and TRBJ1-2): DAMVIQNPRYQVTQFGKPVTLSCSQTLNHNVMYWYQQKSSQAPKLLFHYYDKDFNNEADTPDNFQSRRPNTSFCFLDIRSPGLGDTAMYLCATSSIRDSYYGYTFGSGTRLTVV.

This rearrangement joins TRBV4-3 to TRBJ2-3; no clear D. V lost 1 base and J 4 bases, leaving 12 bases between the germline ends. The germline gives CDR1 LGHNA, CDR2 YSLEER. The CDR3 sequence is 15 residues long. CDR3 nucleotide sequence: TGCGCCAGCAGCCAAGCCCTCATTAGATCAGATACGCAGTATTTT. It encodes CASSQALIRSDTQYF.

This rearrangement joins TRBV27 to TRBJ2-5, with a weak D call TRBD1 (5 bases). V was trimmed by 7 bases and J by 0 bases, leaving 12 bases between them. The CDR3 covers 14 residues. Germline V gene lookup returns CDR1 MNHEY and CDR2 SMNVEV (reference sequence). CDR3 region: CASKRQNYQETQYF. The CDR3 DNA reads as TGTGCCAGCAAACGACAGAATTACCAAGAGACCCAGTACTTC.

This clone came up once. The CDR3 region is CASSLSGTVGTEAFF. In nucleotides, the CDR3 is TGTGCCAGCAGTTTATCGGGGACAGTGGGCACTGAAGCTTTCTTT. This chain links TRBV27 with TRBJ1-1, with 7 bases lining up with TRBD1. V shed 0 bases, J shed 4 bases, and the junction held 5 bases outside the gene matches. In germline, CDR1 is MNHEY, CDR2 SMNVEV (reference sequence). This CDR3 region has 15 residues.

Notes on this clone: Within the sample, other DNA sequences also encode this same CDR3. The chain joins TRBV15 to TRBJ1-6, with a tentative D call TRBD1 (5 bases). Germline-derived CDR1 and CDR2 are LNHNV and YYDKDF (reference sequence). Trimming cost V 3 bases and J 6 bases, with 12 bases left between them. CDR3 length equals 15 residues. Written as DNA, the CDR3 is TGTGCCACCAGCAGGGACGGCAGGGCTAATTCACCCCTCCACTTT. Translating it yields CATSRDGRANSPLHF.

The chain carries TRBV10-3 and TRBJ1-5; 9 positions agree with TRBD1. The V gene's germline CDR1 is ENHRY and CDR2 SYGVKD. The V gene end was trimmed by 3 bases and the J gene end by 9 bases; junction bases not matched to a gene: 9. This CDR3 comprises 15 residues. The CDR3 nucleotides read TGTGCCATCAGTGACCAAAACAGGGGGCAAGGGCCCCAGCATTTT. Translating gives CAISDQNRGQGPQHF.

This clone has only a few counts. CDR3 bases: TGTGCCAGCAGCTCACCGACAGGGGTCAATGAGCAGTTCTTC. Encoded protein: CASSSPTGVNEQFF. V usage is TRBV5-4 and J usage is TRBJ2-1; 8 nucleotides agree with TRBD1. CDR3 size: 14 residues. Germline V lookup: CDR1 SGHNT, CDR2 YYREEE (reference sequence). V dropped 3 bases and J dropped 6; count of bases not matched to a gene: 5.

CDR3: CASHGQGALEQYF. The DNA of the CDR3 is TGTGCCAGCCATGGACAGGGGGCCCTCGAGCAGTACTTC. V gene TRBV2 combines with J gene TRBJ2-7, with TRBD1 matching 11 bases. This CDR3 contains 13 residues. Unmatched junction bases numbered 6, after V lost 8 bases and J lost 6 bases. Germline CDR1 SNHLY, CDR2 FYNNEI.

A few counts support this clone. The rearrangement uses TRBV5-1 and TRBJ1-4; 7 bases are a match to TRBD1. Per germline, CDR1 SGHRS and CDR2 YFSETQ. The V and J ends lost 7 bases and 0 bases, in that order; junction bases with no gene match: 9. The CDR3 is made up of 16 amino acids. The CDR3 nucleotides read TGCGCCAGCGGTTTCACAGGGGTCGCAACTAATGAAAAACTGTTTTTT. Protein: CASGFTGVATNEKLFF.

CDR3 loop: CASQGLGDEKLFF. DNA of the CDR3: TGTGCCAGCCAGGGCCTCGGTGATGAAAAACTGTTTTTT. The chain couples TRBV6-5 to TRBJ1-4; maybe TRBD1 (5 bases). Germline CDR1 is MNHEY and CDR2 is SVGAGI. V was clipped by 8 bases and J by 6 bases, with 13 bases between them. This CDR3 has 13 residues.

The V and J genes are TRBV19 and TRBJ1-2, with TRBD1 matching 7 bases. Per the germline V gene, CDR1 is LNHDA and CDR2 is SQIVND (reference sequence). The ends lost 6 bases at V and 0 bases at J; junction bases unmatched: 4. There are 14 residues in the CDR3. For the CDR3, the DNA is TGTGCCAGTAGACGACAGGGTACTAACTATGGCTACACCTTC. This encodes CASRRQGTNYGYTF.

The chain has TRBV5-4 and TRBJ2-3, with D perhaps TRBD1 (5 bases). The CDR3 loop spans 14 amino acids. V was pared by 0 bases and J by 2 bases, with 7 bases between. Germline V CDR1 and CDR2: SGHNT, YYREEE (reference sequence). The CDR3 DNA sequence: TGTGCCAGCAGCTTGGCAGGGAACACAGATACGCAGTATTTT. This codes for CASSLAGNTDTQYF.

The chain carries TRBV5-1 and TRBJ1-2; TRBD1 matches at 8 bases. Germline V lookup: CDR1 SGHRS, CDR2 YFSETQ. The V gene end was trimmed by 0 bases and the J gene end by 3 bases; junction bases not matched to a gene: 4. This CDR3 spans 15 amino acids. The CDR3 DNA reads as TGCGCCAGCAGCTTGGTATCAGGGGGCTACTATGGCTACACCTTC. It encodes CASSLVSGGYYGYTF.

V gene TRBV4-3 combines with J gene TRBJ2-3; 10 bases agree with TRBD2. This CDR3 spans 18 amino acids. Trimming removed 0 bases from V and 0 bases from J; junction bases left unmatched: 6. Per the germline V gene, CDR1 is LGHNA and CDR2 is YSLEER. This chain's CDR3 is CASSQDFLAGVSTDTQYF. Here the CDR3 DNA reads TGCGCCAGCAGCCAAGATTTCCTAGCGGGAGTGAGCACAGATACGCAGTATTTT.

The chain combines TRBV7-2 with TRBJ1-1; the D is unclear. The germline V and J ends were trimmed by 2 bases and 4 bases, with 14 bases remaining between them. The CDR3 has 15 amino acids. CDR1 is SGHTA, CDR2 FQGNSA, per germline. CDR3 nucleotides: TGTGCCAGCAGCTTACGTCGAGGGTGGAGCACTGAAGCTTTCTTT. Its protein is CASSLRRGWSTEAFF.

This sequence joins TRBV3-1 (or the pseudogene TRBV3-2) and TRBJ2-5, with 7 nucleotides matching TRBD2. This CDR3 contains 16 residues. The V segment lost 1 base and the J segment 2 bases; nucleotides outside the gene matches: 7. Germline V gene lookup returns CDR1 LGHDT and CDR2 YNNKEL (reference sequence). As DNA, the CDR3 is TGTGCCAGCAGCCAAGTCTGGGAGGGCGGGCAAGAGACCCAGTACTTC. This sequence encodes CASSQVWEGGQETQYF.